The 10 T cell receptor beta chains below were found in one sample sequenced in a study of cytomegalovirus exposure and HLA in healthy donors (dated by TCRdb to 2017 to 2019). The library was prepared using the immunoSEQ multiplex PCR assay. The multiplex PCR relied on a mix of 60 forward primers for TCR Vbeta segments and 13 reverse primers for TCR Jbeta segments. TCRdb took this table from immuneACCESS and kept in-frame rearrangements with V and J called. Such tables lack part of the clones; where checked against another copy, unresolved V genes explain under half of the gap, and the rest is unexplained. The sample contains over 140,000 clones, about 80% of them found a single time. Jointly, the top ten make up approximately 1.5% of the sample. The sample was PBMCs. These receptors originate from a man aged 25 to 40 in good health and CMV-seropositive.

V usage is TRBV23-1 and J usage is TRBJ2-2; 7 bases line up with TRBD1. TRBV23-1 is identified as an open reading frame with a role that is uncertain. V was clipped by 0 bases and J by 5 bases; unmatched bases: 9. This CDR3 is built from 17 residues. The CDR3 reads CASSQSQDRVGTGELFF. The CDR3, as DNA: TGCGCCAGCAGTCAATCCCAAGACAGGGTTGGGACCGGGGAGCTGTTTTTT.

This clone has only a few counts. V usage is TRBV4-1 and J usage is TRBJ2-7, with a tentative D call TRBD2 (6 bases). The germline V gene encodes CDR1 MGHRA and CDR2 YSYEKL. The CDR3 consists of 16 residues. The V end was cut by 0 bases, the J end by 2 bases, with 14 bases between. The CDR3 is CASSQELAVSAYEQYF. The CDR3 coding sequence is TGCGCCAGCAGCCAAGAACTAGCTGTTTCGGCCTACGAGCAGTACTTC.

The chain recombines TRBV5-1 with TRBJ2-7, with TRBD1 matching 9 bases. Trimming cost V 3 bases and J 0 bases; bases outside gene matches: 4. This CDR3 has 15 amino acids. Germline CDR1 SGHRS, CDR2 YFSETQ. CDR3 region: CASSWGGQGSYEQYF. The CDR3 DNA sequence: TGCGCCAGCAGCTGGGGGGGACAGGGCTCCTACGAGCAGTACTTC. The full variable domain, its missing parts supplied by reference TRBV5-1 and TRBJ2-7, is KAGVTQTPRYLIKTRGQQVTLSCSPISGHRSVSWYQQTPGQGLQFLFEYFSETQRNKGNFPGRFSGRQFSNSRSEMNVSTLELGDSALYLCASSWGGQGSYEQYFGPGTRLTVT.

The chain carries TRBV5-4 and TRBJ2-3, with D unresolved. Trimming removed 0 bases from V and 5 bases from J, with 19 bases in between. The CDR3 is 17 amino acids. Germline-derived CDR1 and CDR2 are SGHNT and YYREEE (reference sequence). The CDR3 region is CASSLADLGPTRDTQYF. CDR3 bases: TGTGCCAGCAGCTTGGCCGACTTGGGTCCCACTCGAGATACGCAGTATTTT.

The J gene is TRBJ1-6, the V gene TRBV5-1; perhaps TRBD1 as D (6 bases). The CDR3 runs to 17 residues. Germline loops: CDR1 SGHRS, CDR2 YFSETQ. V was trimmed by 4 bases and J by 7 bases, leaving 21 bases between them. The CDR3 coding sequence is TGCGCCAGCAGCCCCGGCATCCAACAGGGAGGGAATTCACCCCTCCACTTT. Translating it yields CASSPGIQQGGNSPLHF.

The rearrangement joins TRBV5-6 to TRBJ2-1, with 11 bases aligning to TRBD2. The CDR3 has 16 amino acids. Trimming cost V 4 bases and J 7 bases; bases outside gene matches: 10. Germline values: CDR1 SGHDT, CDR2 YYEEEE. The CDR3 protein is CASSPLAGGLTNEQFF. The CDR3 DNA reads as TGTGCCAGCAGCCCCCTAGCGGGGGGACTTACAAATGAGCAGTTCTTC. Full variable domain (outside the CDR3, taken from reference TRBV5-6 and TRBJ2-1): DAGVTQSPTHLIKTRGQQVTLRCSPKSGHDTVSWYQQALGQGPQFIFQYYEEEERQRGNFPDRFSGHQFPNYSSELNVNALLLGDSALYLCASSPLAGGLTNEQFFGPGTRLTVL.

V is TRBV5-4 and J is TRBJ2-1; the match to TRBD2 covers 9 bases. The CDR3 consists of 14 residues. The V and J ends lost 3 bases and 5 bases, in that order; junction bases with no gene match: 3. Germline assignment: CDR1 SGHNT and CDR2 YYREEE (reference sequence). CDR3 protein: CASSSGLAHNEQFF. The CDR3 DNA is TGTGCCAGCAGCTCGGGACTAGCCCACAATGAGCAGTTCTTC.

V usage is TRBV21-1 and J usage is TRBJ1-2; the table calls TRBD1, which could not be checked here. TRBV21-1 is termed a pseudogene. The CDR3 length is 13 residues. The CDR3 coding sequence is TGTGCCAGCAGCTCGAGGACAGGGGGTGGCTACACCTTC. Translation gives CASSSRTGGGYTF.

The sample holds a few counts of this clone. The gene calls are TRBV29-1 and TRBJ2-7, with TRBD2 as a possible D gene (6 bases). The CDR3 loop spans 13 amino acids. V shed 6 bases and J shed 5 bases, with 17 bases lying between them. The V gene's germline CDR1 is SQVTM and CDR2 ANQGSEA. CDR3 sequence (DNA): TGCAGCGTCGCGAGGCAGGGAGGCGACGAGCAGTACTTC. Protein sequence: CSVARQGGDEQYF.

The chain combines TRBV5-1 with TRBJ2-1; D ambiguous. The V gene's germline CDR1 is SGHRS and CDR2 YFSETQ. CDR3 length equals 16 residues. Trimming removed 0 bases at V and 0 bases at J, with 10 bases between. The CDR3 sequence: CASSLDQASSYNEQFF. Written as DNA, the CDR3 is TGCGCCAGCAGCTTGGATCAGGCGAGCTCCTACAATGAGCAGTTCTTC.